This entry lists 15 T cell receptor beta chains sequenced from one sample in a study of shared clonotypes between healthy human individuals (dated by TCRdb to the early 2020s). The library was produced with the immunoSEQ multiplex PCR assay. In its TCRdb copy, this immuneACCESS table keeps in-frame sequences only and misses some clones. Where compared with another copy, unresolved V genes explain less than half of these, and the others have no known cause. For this sample the table gives more than 1.2 million clones, of which less than 99% were detected only once. In total, the top ten clones hold under 0.45% of the sample. Sequenced: naive CD4+ T cells sorted from blood. The cell subset or site label, read with the paper, signifies: CD45RA+ positively selected. These receptors all stem from a man aged 25-45 years in good health.

V and J are TRBV6-5 and TRBJ1-2; D possibly corresponds to TRBD1 (6 bases). The CDR3 is 15 amino acids. V dropped 7 bases and J dropped 4 bases, with 19 bases sitting between them. Germline CDR1 MNHEY, CDR2 SVGAGI. This chain's CDR3 is CASTPGGALGYGYTF. The CDR3 region has the DNA TGTGCCAGCACCCCTGGGGGGGCTCTGGGCTATGGCTACACCTTC.

This rearrangement joins TRBV9 to TRBJ2-7, with D possibly TRBD2 on 5 matching bases. V lost 3 bases and J 4 bases, leaving 17 bases between the germline ends. The CDR3 totals 15 residues. Germline CDR1 is SGDLS and CDR2 is YYNGEE. The chain's CDR3 is CASSAILGNIYEQYF. The CDR3 nucleotides read TGTGCCAGCAGCGCAATCCTCGGGAACATATACGAGCAGTACTTC.

The rearrangement uses TRBV10-2 and TRBJ2-1; D not resolved. This CDR3 region has 13 residues. Trimming took off 6 bases at V and 4 bases at J, with 10 bases between the two ends. From germline, CDR1 is WSHSY and CDR2 SAAADI. The CDR3 spells CASSPGLYNEQFF. As DNA, the CDR3 is TGCGCCAGCAGCCCCGGGCTATACAATGAGCAGTTCTTC.

This CDR3 is CASRGQGEDYGYTF. The CDR3 DNA reads TGTGCCAGCAGGGGACAGGGTGAAGACTATGGCTACACCTTC. J is TRBJ1-2 and V is TRBV27, with TRBD1 matching 9 bases. Germline V gene sequence: CDR1 MNHEY, CDR2 SMNVEV (reference sequence). The V and J ends lost 6 bases and 3 bases, in that order; junction bases with no gene match: 5. The CDR3 sequence is 14 residues long.

The rearrangement joins TRBV10-1 to TRBJ2-1; possibly TRBD2 for D (6 bases). Looked up from germline, CDR1 is WNHNN and CDR2 is SYGVQD (reference sequence). The V gene lost 4 bases and the J gene lost 1 base, with 14 bases spanning the gap. The CDR3 has 16 amino acids. This chain's CDR3 is CASSALRGSSYNEQFF. CDR3 DNA: TGCGCCAGCAGTGCTTTACGGGGGTCGTCCTACAATGAGCAGTTCTTC.

About this clone itself: This specimen includes other DNA sequences encoding the same CDR3. The V call is TRBV29-1, the J call TRBJ2-7; TRBD1 matches 8 bases. CDR1 SQVTM and CDR2 ANQGSEA come from the germline V gene. The CDR3 is 12 residues long. Unmatched junction bases numbered 3, after V lost 4 bases and J lost 4 bases. The CDR3 loop is CSVGQGAYEQYF. The CDR3 DNA is TGCAGCGTTGGGCAGGGGGCGTACGAGCAGTACTTC.

The chain recombines TRBV30 with TRBJ2-7, with D tentatively TRBD2 (6 bases). The CDR3 is 13 amino acids. V shed 0 bases and J shed 2 bases, with 8 bases lying between them. Germline V gene lookup returns CDR1 GTSNPN and CDR2 SVGIG (reference sequence). This CDR3 reads CAWSVWGAYEQYF. The CDR3 region has the DNA TGTGCCTGGAGTGTATGGGGGGCCTACGAGCAGTACTTC.

The chain uses TRBV9 and TRBJ2-2; 7 nucleotides line up with TRBD1. The CDR3 length is 16 residues. The V gene's germline CDR1 is SGDLS and CDR2 YYNGEE. V was clipped by 2 bases and J by 3 bases; unmatched bases: 7. The CDR3, as DNA: TGTGCCAGCAGCGTGGCCGAGGGGGCTTACACCGGGGAGCTGTTTTTT. This codes for CASSVAEGAYTGELFF. Supplemented by reference TRBV9 and TRBJ2-2, the full variable domain reads DSGVTQTPKHLITATGQRVTLRCSPRSGDLSVYWYQQSLDQGLQFLIQYYNGEERAKGNILERFSAQQFPDLHSELNLSSLELGDSALYFCASSVAEGAYTGELFFGEGSRLTVL.

This chain joins TRBV7-3 and TRBJ2-3; 7 bases map to TRBD2. CDR1 and CDR2 from the germline V gene are SGHTA and FQGTGA. The ends lost 2 bases at V and 2 bases at J; junction bases unmatched: 13. This CDR3 has 18 residues. The CDR3 is CASSLLRPGSGSTDTQYF. CDR3 nucleotides: TGTGCCAGCAGCTTACTGCGTCCTGGTAGCGGGTCCACAGATACGCAGTATTTT.

The V gene is TRBV6-1, the J gene TRBJ2-1; D remains ambiguous. Trimming took 1 base from V and 0 from J, leaving 4 bases between them. CDR3 length equals 14 residues. CDR1 and CDR2 (germline): MNHNS, SASEGT. CDR3 nucleotides: TGTGCCAGCAGTGAAGGAGACTCCTACAATGAGCAGTTCTTC. As protein: CASSEGDSYNEQFF.

The V gene is TRBV25-1, the J gene TRBJ2-2; D gene unclear. CDR3 length: 13 amino acids. Trimming stripped 1 base from V and 6 bases from J, with 6 bases between. Germline CDR1 and CDR2: MGHDK and SYGVNS. Written as DNA, the CDR3 is TGTGCCAGCAGTGAATTACTCTCCGGGGAGCTGTTTTTT. It codes for CASSELLSGELFF. Looking up the rest from reference TRBV25-1 and TRBJ2-2 gives the full variable domain: EADIYQTPRYLVIGTGKKITLECSQTMGHDKMYWYQQDPGMELHLIHYSYGVNSTEKGDLSSESTVSRIRTEHFPLTLESARPSHTSQYLCASSELLSGELFFGEGSRLTVL.

This chain joins TRBV29-1 and TRBJ2-7, with D maybe TRBD1 (6 bases). Trimming took 4 bases from V and 0 from J, leaving 13 bases between them. This CDR3 comprises 14 residues. Germline values: CDR1 SQVTM, CDR2 ANQGSEA. This CDR3 is CSVGGRPPSYEQYF. The CDR3 region has the DNA TGCAGCGTTGGGGGGCGGCCACCCTCCTACGAGCAGTACTTC.

The chain joins TRBV7-8 to TRBJ1-5, with 8 bases fitting TRBD1. CDR3 size: 15 residues. Losses at the gene ends were 1 base for V and 4 bases for J; bases not matched to a gene: 3. Germline V gives CDR1 SGHVS, CDR2 FQNEAQ. DNA for the CDR3: TGTGCCAGCAGCTTAGAGCAGGGGGCTAATCAGCCCCAGCATTTT. Its translation: CASSLEQGANQPQHF. Full variable domain (missing parts from reference TRBV7-8 and TRBJ1-5): GAGVSQSPRYKVAKRGQDVALRCDPISGHVSLFWYQQALGQGPEFLTYFQNEAQLDKSGLPSDRFFAERPEGSVSTLKIQRTQQEDSAVYLCASSLEQGANQPQHFGDGTRLSIL.

CDR3 DNA: TGTGCCATCAGTGAGAATTTGGGGGTAAATGAAAAACTGTTTTTT. This translates into CAISENLGVNEKLFF. The chain links TRBV10-3 to TRBJ1-4, with D maybe TRBD1 (5 bases). Looked up from germline, CDR1 is ENHRY and CDR2 is SYGVKD. This CDR3 is built from 15 residues. The V end lost 2 bases, the J end lost 5 bases, and 12 bases lay between the germline ends.

This chain connects TRBV5-1 to TRBJ1-2, with D unresolved. The CDR3 has 12 amino acids. Germline CDR1 is SGHRS and CDR2 is YFSETQ. Trimming shortened V by 5 bases and J by 9 bases, and 14 bases separated the two germline ends. For the CDR3, the DNA is TGCGCCAGCAGGCAGATCACCGGAAGCTACACCTTC. Translated, it gives CASRQITGSYTF.